These 32 T cell receptor beta chains were all obtained from the same sample, sequenced in a study of OX40 agonist ivuxolimab in advanced cancers. Libraries were prepared by immunoSEQ multiplex PCR; TCRdb keeps only in-frame clonotypes and omits some of them. The repertoire holds almost 90,000 clones, with approximately 91% as singletons. This material consisted of CD4+ or CD8+ T cells sorted from blood, taken in a trial of the OX40 agonist ivuxolimab. Receptor source: an adult with an advanced solid tumor such as melanoma, head and neck, liver or kidney cancer.

V is TRBV5-1 and J is TRBJ2-7, with TRBD1 identical over 9 bases. CDR3 length: 14 amino acids. V was pared by 3 bases and J by 3 bases, with 4 bases of the junction left unmatched. From germline, CDR1 is SGHRS and CDR2 YFSETQ. For the CDR3, the DNA is TGCGCCAGCAGCTCCGGACAGGGGAACTACGAGCAGTACTTC. It translates to CASSSGQGNYEQYF.

The chain couples TRBV5-4 to TRBJ1-4; D gene unclear. The V gene lost 0 bases and the J gene lost 7 bases, with 13 bases spanning the gap. The germline V gene encodes CDR1 SGHNT and CDR2 YYREEE (reference sequence). This CDR3 is built from 15 residues. DNA for the CDR3: TGTGCCAGCAGCTTGGCCGAATCTTCAAGTGAAAAACTGTTTTTT. This sequence encodes CASSLAESSSEKLFF.

This clone has a handful of counts. This chain uses TRBV11-3 with TRBJ2-3; the D gene is possibly TRBD1 (5 bases). This CDR3 comprises 13 residues. V was clipped by 6 bases and J by 2 bases, with 9 bases between them. Germline CDR1 and CDR2: SGHNT and YENEEA. The CDR3 DNA reads TGTGCCAGCAGTCAGACAGTCACAGATACGCAGTATTTT. It specifies CASSQTVTDTQYF.

V usage is TRBV10-1 and J usage is TRBJ2-3, with TRBD2 identical over 11 bases. Unmatched junction bases numbered 5, after V lost 2 bases and J lost 4 bases. CDR3 size: 16 residues. Per germline, CDR1 WNHNN and CDR2 SYGVQD (reference sequence). CDR3 protein: CASSEALAGASDTQYF. CDR3 DNA sequence: TGCGCCAGCAGTGAGGCACTAGCGGGAGCCTCAGATACGCAGTATTTT.

The chain is built from TRBV19 and TRBJ1-2, with D uncertain. The V and J ends lost 7 bases and 0 bases respectively, with 3 bases between them. The CDR3 length is 11 residues. Germline CDR1 LNHDA, CDR2 SQIVND (reference sequence). The DNA for the CDR3 is TGTGCCAGTATGACTAACTATGGCTACACCTTC. Protein sequence: CASMTNYGYTF.

V gene TRBV19 combines with J gene TRBJ2-2, with 12 bases matching TRBD2. V shed 6 bases and J 1 base; nucleotides not matched to a gene: 3. The CDR3 is 16 amino acids. CDR1 and CDR2 from the germline V gene are LNHDA and SQIVND (reference sequence). Here the CDR3 reads CASRPTSGGNTGELFF. CDR3 nucleotides: TGTGCCAGTAGGCCGACTAGCGGGGGGAACACCGGGGAGCTGTTTTTT.

This clone is categorized as medium-sized. Distinct nucleotide sequences in the sample also encode this CDR3. The chain joins TRBV29-1 to TRBJ1-2; D call uncertain. The CDR3 has 9 amino acids. V gave up 0 bases and J gave up 8 bases, with 1 base separating them. CDR1 and CDR2 (germline): SQVTM, ANQGSEA. This CDR3 is CSVEEGYTF. CDR3 bases: TGCAGCGTTGAAGAGGGCTACACCTTC.

The chain links TRBV7-9 to TRBJ2-1, with D hard to call. V was trimmed by 6 bases and J by 0 bases, leaving 6 bases between them. Per the germline V gene, CDR1 is SEHNR and CDR2 is FQNEAQ (reference sequence). This CDR3 has 13 residues. The CDR3, as DNA: TGTGCCAGCAGGGGCGGCTCCTACAATGAGCAGTTCTTC. Its translation is CASRGGSYNEQFF. Supplemented by reference TRBV7-9 and TRBJ2-1, the full variable domain reads DTGVSQNPRHKITKRGQNVTFRCDPISEHNRLYWYRQTLGQGPEFLTYFQNEAQLEKSRLLSDRFSAERPKGSFSTLEIQRTEQGDSAMYLCASRGGSYNEQFFGPGTRLTVL.

The chain couples TRBV6-1 to TRBJ1-1; 7 bases map to TRBD1. The germline gives CDR1 MNHNS, CDR2 SASEGT. Germline trimming cut 2 bases from V and 5 bases from J; bases unmatched to any gene: 2. This CDR3 comprises 13 residues. CDR3 in amino acids: CASSEQGGTEAFF. The DNA for the CDR3 is TGTGCCAGCAGTGAACAGGGGGGAACTGAAGCTTTCTTT.

V gene TRBV19 combines with J gene TRBJ2-4, with a tentative D call TRBD2 (5 bases). From germline, CDR1 is LNHDA and CDR2 SQIVND (reference sequence). The V end was cut by 5 bases, the J end by 3 bases, with 14 bases between. CDR3 length: 15 amino acids. The CDR3 loop reads CASSASPAGKNIQYF. The CDR3 DNA reads as TGTGCCAGTAGTGCCTCGCCGGCGGGCAAAAACATTCAGTACTTC.

This chain uses TRBV5-1 with TRBJ1-1; a weak D match, TRBD1 (5 bases). Germline CDR1 is SGHRS and CDR2 is YFSETQ. CDR3 length: 15 amino acids. V gave up 0 bases and J gave up 1 base, with 10 bases separating them. CDR3 in DNA: TGCGCCAGCAGCTTGGCTAGGGGCTGGAACACTGAAGCTTTCTTT. Its protein product is CASSLARGWNTEAFF.

The genes are TRBV18 and TRBJ2-3; the D is unclear. The CDR3 contains 14 residues. Trimming pared 1 base from V and 3 bases from J, leaving 8 bases between. Germline values: CDR1 KGHSH, CDR2 LQKENI. In DNA form, the CDR3 reads TGTGCCAGCTCACCACTCGGTACAACAGATACGCAGTATTTT. It is translated as CASSPLGTTDTQYF.

This clone has a single count. The chain uses TRBV4-1 and TRBJ2-4, with 10 bases identical to TRBD1. There are 17 residues in the CDR3. The junction had 7 bases not matched to a gene; V was cut back by 5 bases and J by 0 bases. Germline-derived CDR1 and CDR2 are MGHRA and YSYEKL. For the CDR3, the DNA is TGCGCCAGCAGCAAAGGGACAGGGGATCTAGCCAAAAACATTCAGTACTTC. It yields the protein CASSKGTGDLAKNIQYF.

The genes are TRBV7-9 and TRBJ1-2; tentative D call: TRBD1 (5 bases). This CDR3 has 14 residues. Germline CDR1 and CDR2: SEHNR and FQNEAQ (reference sequence). The germline V and J ends were trimmed by 1 base and 4 bases, with 10 bases remaining between them. The CDR3 DNA reads as TGTGCCAGCAGCTTAGACGGCGGGACCTATGGCTACACCTTC. Translating it yields CASSLDGGTYGYTF.

The rearrangement joins TRBV5-1 to TRBJ1-3, with TRBD1 as a possible D gene (5 bases). Germline-derived CDR1 and CDR2 are SGHRS and YFSETQ. Deletions cut 1 base from V and 0 bases from J, with 8 bases between. This CDR3 comprises 15 residues. The chain's CDR3 is CASSLTDNSGNTIYF. The CDR3 nucleotides read TGCGCCAGCAGCTTGACGGACAACTCTGGAAACACCATATATTTT.

Comments on this clone: Other DNA sequences in this sample translate to the same CDR3. The gene calls are TRBV19 and TRBJ2-6; no reliable D call. Germline CDR1 reads LNHDA; CDR2 reads SQIVND (reference sequence). Trimming took off 5 bases at V and 1 base at J, with 0 bases between the two ends. This CDR3 is 12 amino acids long. CDR3 in DNA: TGTGCCAGTAGTTCTGGGGCCAACGTCCTGACTTTC. Amino acids: CASSSGANVLTF.

The chain recombines TRBV5-1 with TRBJ2-3; TRBD1 matches 7 bases. The CDR3 has 16 amino acids. V shed 4 bases and J 4 bases; nucleotides not matched to a gene: 12. Germline CDR1 is SGHRS and CDR2 is YFSETQ. The CDR3, as DNA: TGCGCCAGCAGCCAAGGAGACAGGGATAGGGCAGATACGCAGTATTTT. It encodes CASSQGDRDRADTQYF.

The chain recombines TRBV6-5 with TRBJ1-5; D is unclear. The CDR3 is made up of 11 amino acids. V lost 1 base and J lost 6, with 1 base in between. The germline gives CDR1 MNHEY, CDR2 SVGAGI. The CDR3 DNA follows: TGTGCCAGCAGTTACTTTCAGCCCCAGCATTTT. Translation: CASSYFQPQHF.

The genes are TRBV7-3 and TRBJ2-1; perhaps TRBD1 as D (6 bases). This CDR3 has 15 residues. The V and J ends lost 4 bases and 8 bases respectively, with 18 bases between them. Germline V gives CDR1 SGHTA, CDR2 FQGTGA. This CDR3 is CASSSKTGLGDEQFF. CDR3 DNA: TGTGCCAGCAGCTCCAAGACAGGCCTCGGAGATGAGCAGTTCTTC.

The CDR3, as DNA: TGCAGTGCTAGAGTTGGTGACGAGCAGTACTTC. This translates into CSARVGDEQYF. The chain links TRBV20-1 to TRBJ2-7; no firm D call. V shed 1 base and J shed 5 bases, with 6 bases lying between them. The CDR3 loop spans 11 amino acids. Germline CDR1 reads DFQATT; CDR2 reads SNEGSKA (reference sequence).

The rearrangement uses TRBV7-9 and TRBJ1-1; perhaps TRBD1 as D (6 bases). Trimming took 2 bases from V and 1 from J, leaving 14 bases between them. This CDR3 has 16 residues. CDR1 SEHNR and CDR2 FQNEAQ come from the germline V gene (reference sequence). CDR3 protein: CASSLIAGGANTEAFF. Here the CDR3 DNA reads TGTGCCAGCAGCTTAATAGCGGGGGGCGCGAACACTGAAGCTTTCTTT.

This clone was observed a single time. The rearrangement links TRBV4-1 to TRBJ2-3; D is undetermined. This CDR3 is built from 15 residues. Germline V gene sequence: CDR1 MGHRA, CDR2 YSYEKL. V was trimmed by 0 bases and J by 5 bases, leaving 12 bases between them. The CDR3 here is CASSQDDHNRDTQYF. CDR3 DNA sequence: TGCGCCAGCAGCCAAGATGACCACAATCGAGATACGCAGTATTTT.

The chain is built from TRBV11-3 and TRBJ2-7; TRBD2 is a possible D gene (6 bases). V gave up 10 bases and J gave up 7 bases, with 26 bases separating them. Germline CDR1 SGHNT, CDR2 YENEEA. This CDR3 contains 15 residues. The CDR3 loop is CAIYFSGTAVGEQYF. CDR3 in DNA: TGTGCCATCTACTTCTCCGGGACTGCAGTGGGGGAGCAGTACTTC.

CDR3 bases: TGTGCCAGCAGCGCTACCGGGACAGCCTATGGCTACACCTTC. Protein product: CASSATGTAYGYTF. The rearrangement uses TRBV9 and TRBJ1-2; 7 positions match TRBD1. This CDR3 spans 14 amino acids. Losses at the gene ends were 3 bases for V and 4 bases for J; bases not matched to a gene: 6. Per germline, CDR1 SGDLS and CDR2 YYNGEE.

The chain has TRBV19 and TRBJ1-6; no firm D call. Germline assignment: CDR1 LNHDA and CDR2 SQIVND (reference sequence). The CDR3 totals 14 residues. V lost 2 bases and J 7 bases, leaving 9 bases between the germline ends. CDR3 loop: CASSIWAANSPLHF. The CDR3 nucleotides read TGTGCCAGTAGTATATGGGCCGCCAATTCACCCCTCCACTTT.

The chain links TRBV5-1 to TRBJ1-3, with D possibly being TRBD1 (5 bases). The CDR3 is made up of 15 amino acids. V dropped 2 bases and J dropped 0 bases, with 9 bases sitting between them. Germline CDR1 reads SGHRS; CDR2 reads YFSETQ. DNA for the CDR3: TGCGCCAGCAGCTTACAGGCTAACTCTGGAAACACCATATATTTT. Protein sequence: CASSLQANSGNTIYF.

V gene TRBV5-1 combines with J gene TRBJ2-3; D gene ambiguous. Trimming left V 4 bases short and J 0 bases short, with 12 bases between. The CDR3 is 15 residues long. Germline values: CDR1 SGHRS, CDR2 YFSETQ. The chain's CDR3 is CASSVSVGSTDTQYF. In DNA, the CDR3 is TGCGCCAGCAGCGTTTCAGTAGGGAGCACAGATACGCAGTATTTT.

The chain carries TRBV28 and TRBJ1-6, with TRBD1 matching 7 bases. The germline CDR1 and CDR2 sequences are MDHEN and SYDVKM. V lost 4 bases and J lost 10; bases outside the gene matches: 7. The CDR3 has 14 amino acids. The CDR3 spells CASSSPGGGSPLHF. The CDR3 DNA follows: TGTGCCAGCAGTTCCCCCGGAGGGGGCTCACCCCTCCACTTT.

The chain recombines TRBV5-4 with TRBJ2-1; the match to TRBD2 covers 7 bases. This CDR3 spans 13 amino acids. Germline V lookup: CDR1 SGHNT, CDR2 YYREEE (reference sequence). V was pared by 4 bases and J by 3 bases, with 1 base of the junction left unmatched. The CDR3 DNA follows: TGTGCCAGCAGCCGGGACTACTACAATGAGCAGTTCTTC. Protein sequence: CASSRDYYNEQFF.

The sample holds one count of this clone. The chain uses TRBV9 and TRBJ1-1; D unclear. CDR3 length equals 13 residues. The germline V gene encodes CDR1 SGDLS and CDR2 YYNGEE. V was cut by 3 bases and J by 5 bases, with 11 bases left in between. The CDR3 DNA reads TGTGCCAGCAGCGCCGAGGTTGGGACTGAAGCTTTCTTT. Protein sequence: CASSAEVGTEAFF.

This chain connects TRBV19 to TRBJ2-5; 9 bases match TRBD1. The germline V gene has CDR1 LNHDA and CDR2 SQIVND (reference sequence). This CDR3 contains 16 residues. J gave up 2 bases and V 3 bases, and 7 bases lay outside the gene matches. CDR3 nucleotides: TGTGCCAGTAGTATTTTGTACAGGGGGCAACAAGAGACCCAGTACTTC. It translates to CASSILYRGQQETQYF. The whole variable domain, filled in from reference TRBV19 and TRBJ2-5, reads DGGITQSPKYLFRKEGQNVTLSCEQNLNHDAMYWYRQDPGQGLRLIYYSQIVNDFQKGDIAEGYSVSREKKESFPLTVTSAQKNPTAFYLCASSILYRGQQETQYFGPGTRLLVL.

The V call is TRBV18, the J call TRBJ1-1, with D possibly being TRBD1 (5 bases). Looked up from germline, CDR1 is KGHSH and CDR2 is LQKENI. CDR3 size: 12 residues. The V gene lost 2 bases and the J gene lost 8 bases, with 9 bases spanning the gap. The CDR3 is CASSPDGGEAFF. The CDR3 coding sequence is TGTGCCAGCTCACCAGACGGGGGAGAAGCTTTCTTT.